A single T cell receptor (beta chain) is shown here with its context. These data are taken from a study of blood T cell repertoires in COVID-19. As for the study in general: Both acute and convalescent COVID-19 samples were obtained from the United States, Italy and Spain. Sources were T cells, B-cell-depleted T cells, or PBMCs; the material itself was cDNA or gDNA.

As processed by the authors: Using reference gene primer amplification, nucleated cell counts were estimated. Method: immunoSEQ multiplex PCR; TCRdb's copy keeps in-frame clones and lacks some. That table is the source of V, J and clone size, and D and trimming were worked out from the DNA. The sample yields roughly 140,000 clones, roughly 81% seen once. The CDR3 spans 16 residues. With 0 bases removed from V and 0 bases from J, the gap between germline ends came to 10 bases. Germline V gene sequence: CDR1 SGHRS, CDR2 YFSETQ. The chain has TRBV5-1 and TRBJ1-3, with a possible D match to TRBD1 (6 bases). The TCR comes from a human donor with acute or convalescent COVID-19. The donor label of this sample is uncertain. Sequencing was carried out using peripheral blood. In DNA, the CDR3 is TGCGCCAGCAGCTTGGGTAACAGGGCCTCTGGAAACACCATATATTTT. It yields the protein CASSLGNRASGNTIYF. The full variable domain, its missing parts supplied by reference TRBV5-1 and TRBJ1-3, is KAGVTQTPRYLIKTRGQQVTLSCSPISGHRSVSWYQQTPGQGLQFLFEYFSETQRNKGNFPGRFSGRQFSNSRSEMNVSTLELGDSALYLCASSLGNRASGNTIYFGEGSWLTVV.